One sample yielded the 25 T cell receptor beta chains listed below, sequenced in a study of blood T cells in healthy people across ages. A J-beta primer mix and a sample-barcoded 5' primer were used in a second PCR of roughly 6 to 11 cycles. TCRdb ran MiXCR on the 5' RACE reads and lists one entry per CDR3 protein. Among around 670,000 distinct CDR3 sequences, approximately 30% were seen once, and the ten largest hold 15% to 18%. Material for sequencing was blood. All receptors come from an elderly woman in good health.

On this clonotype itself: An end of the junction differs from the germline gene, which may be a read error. The CDR3 region is CAISQWGGNTEAFF. DNA for the CDR3: TGCGCCATCAGTCAGTGGGGGGGAAACACTGAAGCTTTCTTT. The chain uses TRBV10-3 and TRBJ1-1, with a weak D call TRBD1 (5 bases). This CDR3 is 14 amino acids long. CDR1 ENHRY and CDR2 SYGVKD come from the germline V gene.

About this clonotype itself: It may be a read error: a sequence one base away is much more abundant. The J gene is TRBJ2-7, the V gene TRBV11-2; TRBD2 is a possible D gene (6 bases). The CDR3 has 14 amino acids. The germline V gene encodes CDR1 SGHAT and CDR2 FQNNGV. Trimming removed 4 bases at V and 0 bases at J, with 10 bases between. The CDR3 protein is CASSSRLVSYEQYF. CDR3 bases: TGTGCCAGCAGCTCACGACTAGTCTCCTACGAGCAGTACTTC. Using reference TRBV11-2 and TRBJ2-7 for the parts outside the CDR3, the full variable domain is EAGVAQSPRYKIIEKRQSVAFWCNPISGHATLYWYQQILGQGPKLLIQFQNNGVVDDSQLPKDRFSAERLKGVDSTLKIQPAKLEDSAVYLCASSSRLVSYEQYFGPGTRLTVT.

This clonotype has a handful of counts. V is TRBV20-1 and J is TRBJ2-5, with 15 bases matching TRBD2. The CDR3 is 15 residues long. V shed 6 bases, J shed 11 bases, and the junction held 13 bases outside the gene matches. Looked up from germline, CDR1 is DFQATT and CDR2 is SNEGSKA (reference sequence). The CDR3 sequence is CSALGLAGGLDEQYF. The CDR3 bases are TGCAGTGCCCTGGGACTAGCGGGGGGTTTAGATGAGCAGTACTTC.

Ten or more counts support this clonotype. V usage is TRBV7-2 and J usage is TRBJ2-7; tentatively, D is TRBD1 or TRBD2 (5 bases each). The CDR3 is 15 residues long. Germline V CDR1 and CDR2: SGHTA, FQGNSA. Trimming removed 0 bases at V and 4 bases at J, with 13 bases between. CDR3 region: CASSLAGDPFYEQYF. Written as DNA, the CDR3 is TGTGCCAGCAGCTTAGCGGGGGACCCTTTTTACGAGCAGTACTTC.

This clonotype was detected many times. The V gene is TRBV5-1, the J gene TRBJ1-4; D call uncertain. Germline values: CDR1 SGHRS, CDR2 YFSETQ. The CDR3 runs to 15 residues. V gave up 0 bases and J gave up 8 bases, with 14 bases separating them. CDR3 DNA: TGCGCCAGCAGCTTGGCAGGCGGACGCCTAGAAAAACTGTTTTTT. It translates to CASSLAGGRLEKLFF.

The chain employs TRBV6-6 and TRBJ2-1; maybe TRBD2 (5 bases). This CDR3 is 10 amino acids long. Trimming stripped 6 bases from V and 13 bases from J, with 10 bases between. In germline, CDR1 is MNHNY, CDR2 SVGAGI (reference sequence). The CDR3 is CASSQRTQFF. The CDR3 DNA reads TGTGCCAGCAGCCAGCGGACCCAGTTCTTC.

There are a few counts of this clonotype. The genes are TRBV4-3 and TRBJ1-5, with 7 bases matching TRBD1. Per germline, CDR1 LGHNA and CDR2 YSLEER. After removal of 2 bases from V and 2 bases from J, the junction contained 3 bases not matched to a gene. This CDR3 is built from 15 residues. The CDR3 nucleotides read TGCGCCAGCAGCCAAAACACAGGGGGCAATCAGCCCCAGCATTTT. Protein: CASSQNTGGNQPQHF.

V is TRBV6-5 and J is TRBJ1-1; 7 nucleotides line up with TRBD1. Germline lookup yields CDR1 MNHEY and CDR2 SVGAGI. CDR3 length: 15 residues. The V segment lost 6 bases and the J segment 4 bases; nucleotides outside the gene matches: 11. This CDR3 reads CASSSSGTALTEAFF. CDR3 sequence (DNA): TGTGCCAGCAGCTCCTCCGGGACAGCCCTCACTGAAGCTTTCTTT.

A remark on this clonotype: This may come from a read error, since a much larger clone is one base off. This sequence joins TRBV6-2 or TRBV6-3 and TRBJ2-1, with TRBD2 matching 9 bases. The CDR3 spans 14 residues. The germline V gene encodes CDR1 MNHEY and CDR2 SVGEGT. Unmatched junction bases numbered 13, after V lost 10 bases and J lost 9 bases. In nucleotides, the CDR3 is TGTGCCACCAGACTAGCGGCTGTAACCGGTGAGCAGTTCTTC. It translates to CATRLAAVTGEQFF.

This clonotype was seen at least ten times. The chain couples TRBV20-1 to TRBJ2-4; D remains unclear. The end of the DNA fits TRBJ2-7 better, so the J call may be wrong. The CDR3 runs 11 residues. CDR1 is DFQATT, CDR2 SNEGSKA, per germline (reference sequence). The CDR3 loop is CSAIKGNEQYF. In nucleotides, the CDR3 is TGCAGTGCGATAAAGGGAAACGAGCAGTACTTC.

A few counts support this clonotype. Here the CDR3 DNA reads TGTGCCCTAAGTACGGGACTGCAGTGCGATGAGCAGTTCTTC. It yields the protein CALSTGLQCDEQFF. J is TRBJ2-1 and V is TRBV30, with D perhaps TRBD2 (6 bases). V gave up 8 bases and J gave up 8 bases, with 22 bases separating them. The CDR3 contains 14 residues. Germline values: CDR1 GTSNPN, CDR2 SVGIG (reference sequence). The full variable domain, with the rest looked up from reference TRBV30 and TRBJ2-1, is SQTIHQWPATLVQPVGSPLSLECTVEGTSNPNLYWYRQAAGRGLQLLFYSVGIGQISSEVPQNLSASRPQDRQFILSSKKLLLSDSGFYLCALSTGLQCDEQFFGPGTRLTVL.

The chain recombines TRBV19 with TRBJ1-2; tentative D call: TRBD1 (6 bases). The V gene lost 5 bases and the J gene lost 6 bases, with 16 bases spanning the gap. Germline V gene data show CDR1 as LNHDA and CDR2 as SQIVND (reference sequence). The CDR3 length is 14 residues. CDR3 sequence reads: CASSPRQAWNGYTF. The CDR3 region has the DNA TGTGCCAGTAGTCCGAGACAGGCCTGGAATGGCTACACCTTC.

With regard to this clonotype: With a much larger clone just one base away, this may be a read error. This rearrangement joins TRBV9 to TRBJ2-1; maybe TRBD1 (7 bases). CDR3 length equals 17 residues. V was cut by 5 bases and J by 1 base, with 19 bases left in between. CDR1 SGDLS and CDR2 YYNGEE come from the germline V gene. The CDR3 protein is CASSDRRGTESYNEQFF. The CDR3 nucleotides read TGTGCCAGCAGTGATCGACGGGGGACAGAGTCCTACAATGAGCAGTTCTTC.

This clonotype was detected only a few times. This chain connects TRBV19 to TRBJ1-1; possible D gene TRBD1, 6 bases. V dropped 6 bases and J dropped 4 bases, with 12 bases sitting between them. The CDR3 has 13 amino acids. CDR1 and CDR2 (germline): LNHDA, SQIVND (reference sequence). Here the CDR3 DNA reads TGTGCCAGTAGACCACAGGGCGGCACTGAAGCTTTCTTT. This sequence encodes CASRPQGGTEAFF.

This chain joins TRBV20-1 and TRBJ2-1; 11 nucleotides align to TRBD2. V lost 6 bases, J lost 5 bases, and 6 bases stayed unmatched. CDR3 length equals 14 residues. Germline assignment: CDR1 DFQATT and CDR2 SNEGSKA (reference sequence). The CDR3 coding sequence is TGCAGTGCGAACCCGACTAGCGGGGACAATGAGCAGTTCTTC. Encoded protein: CSANPTSGDNEQFF.

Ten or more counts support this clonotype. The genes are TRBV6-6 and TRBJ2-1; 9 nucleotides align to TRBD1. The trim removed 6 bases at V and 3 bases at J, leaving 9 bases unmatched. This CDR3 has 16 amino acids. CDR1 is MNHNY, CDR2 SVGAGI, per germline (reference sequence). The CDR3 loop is CASRTLGQGNYNEQFF. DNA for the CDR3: TGTGCCAGCAGGACTCTCGGACAGGGGAACTACAATGAGCAGTTCTTC.

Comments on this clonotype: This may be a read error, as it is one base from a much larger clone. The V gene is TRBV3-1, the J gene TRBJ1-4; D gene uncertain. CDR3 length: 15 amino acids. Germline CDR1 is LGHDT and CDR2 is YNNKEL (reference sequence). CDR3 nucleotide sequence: TGTGCCAGCAGCCATGGAACCGAGCCTAATGAAAAACGGTTTTTT. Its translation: CASSHGTEPNEKRFF.

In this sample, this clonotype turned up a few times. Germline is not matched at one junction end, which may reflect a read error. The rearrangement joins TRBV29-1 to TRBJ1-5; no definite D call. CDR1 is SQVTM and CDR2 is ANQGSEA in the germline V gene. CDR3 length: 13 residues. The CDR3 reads CSVETGRNRPQHF. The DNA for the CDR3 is TGCAGCGTAGAAACGGGCCGCAATCGGCCCCAGCATTTT.

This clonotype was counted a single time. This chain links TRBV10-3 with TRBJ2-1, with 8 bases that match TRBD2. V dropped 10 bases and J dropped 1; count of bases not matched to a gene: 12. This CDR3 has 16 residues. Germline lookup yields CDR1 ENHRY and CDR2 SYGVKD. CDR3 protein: CASSQESGGSYNEQFF. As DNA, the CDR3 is TGTGCCAGCAGCCAAGAGAGCGGGGGATCCTACAATGAGCAGTTCTTC.

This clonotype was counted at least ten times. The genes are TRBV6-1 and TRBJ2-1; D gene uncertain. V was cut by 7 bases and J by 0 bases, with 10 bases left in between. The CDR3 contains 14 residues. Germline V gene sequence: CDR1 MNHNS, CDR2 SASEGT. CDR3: CASKSPSSYNEQFF. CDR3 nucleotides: TGTGCCAGCAAAAGTCCGAGCTCCTACAATGAGCAGTTCTTC.

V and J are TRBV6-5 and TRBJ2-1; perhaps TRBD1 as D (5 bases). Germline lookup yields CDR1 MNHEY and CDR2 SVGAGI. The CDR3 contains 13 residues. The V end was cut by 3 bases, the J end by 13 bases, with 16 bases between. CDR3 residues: CASSYRGRKSQFF. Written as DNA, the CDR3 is TGTGCCAGCAGTTATAGGGGAAGGAAATCCCAGTTCTTC.

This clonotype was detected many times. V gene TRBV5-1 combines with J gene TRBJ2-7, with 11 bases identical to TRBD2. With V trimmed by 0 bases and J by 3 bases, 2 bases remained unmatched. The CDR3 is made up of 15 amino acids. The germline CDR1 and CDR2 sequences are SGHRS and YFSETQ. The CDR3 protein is CASSLGTSGLYEQYF. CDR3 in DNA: TGCGCCAGCAGCTTGGGGACTAGCGGGCTCTACGAGCAGTACTTC. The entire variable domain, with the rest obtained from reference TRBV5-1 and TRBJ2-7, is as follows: KAGVTQTPRYLIKTRGQQVTLSCSPISGHRSVSWYQQTPGQGLQFLFEYFSETQRNKGNFPGRFSGRQFSNSRSEMNVSTLELGDSALYLCASSLGTSGLYEQYFGPGTRLTVT.

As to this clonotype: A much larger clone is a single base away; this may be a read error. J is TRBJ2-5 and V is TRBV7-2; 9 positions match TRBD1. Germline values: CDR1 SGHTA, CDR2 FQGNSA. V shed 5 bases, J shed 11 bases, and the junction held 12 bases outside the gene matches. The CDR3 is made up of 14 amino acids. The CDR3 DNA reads TGTGCCAGCAGCGCCGGGACAGGGAGCAGTGAGCAGTACTTC. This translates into CASSAGTGSSEQYF.

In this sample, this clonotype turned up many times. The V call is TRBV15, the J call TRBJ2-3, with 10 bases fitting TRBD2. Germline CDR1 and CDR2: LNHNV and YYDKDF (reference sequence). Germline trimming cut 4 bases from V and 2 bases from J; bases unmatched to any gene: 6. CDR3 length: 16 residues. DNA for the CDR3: TGTGCCACCAGCAAATGGACTAGCGGTAACACAGATACGCAGTATTTT. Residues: CATSKWTSGNTDTQYF.

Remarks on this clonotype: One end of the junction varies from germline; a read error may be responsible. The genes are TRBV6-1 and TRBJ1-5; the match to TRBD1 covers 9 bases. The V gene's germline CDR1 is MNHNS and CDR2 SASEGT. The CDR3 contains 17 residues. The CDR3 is CASSELGTGFSSQPQHF. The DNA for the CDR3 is TGTGCCAGCAGTGAATTGGGGACAGGGTTTAGCAGTCAGCCCCAGCATTTT.